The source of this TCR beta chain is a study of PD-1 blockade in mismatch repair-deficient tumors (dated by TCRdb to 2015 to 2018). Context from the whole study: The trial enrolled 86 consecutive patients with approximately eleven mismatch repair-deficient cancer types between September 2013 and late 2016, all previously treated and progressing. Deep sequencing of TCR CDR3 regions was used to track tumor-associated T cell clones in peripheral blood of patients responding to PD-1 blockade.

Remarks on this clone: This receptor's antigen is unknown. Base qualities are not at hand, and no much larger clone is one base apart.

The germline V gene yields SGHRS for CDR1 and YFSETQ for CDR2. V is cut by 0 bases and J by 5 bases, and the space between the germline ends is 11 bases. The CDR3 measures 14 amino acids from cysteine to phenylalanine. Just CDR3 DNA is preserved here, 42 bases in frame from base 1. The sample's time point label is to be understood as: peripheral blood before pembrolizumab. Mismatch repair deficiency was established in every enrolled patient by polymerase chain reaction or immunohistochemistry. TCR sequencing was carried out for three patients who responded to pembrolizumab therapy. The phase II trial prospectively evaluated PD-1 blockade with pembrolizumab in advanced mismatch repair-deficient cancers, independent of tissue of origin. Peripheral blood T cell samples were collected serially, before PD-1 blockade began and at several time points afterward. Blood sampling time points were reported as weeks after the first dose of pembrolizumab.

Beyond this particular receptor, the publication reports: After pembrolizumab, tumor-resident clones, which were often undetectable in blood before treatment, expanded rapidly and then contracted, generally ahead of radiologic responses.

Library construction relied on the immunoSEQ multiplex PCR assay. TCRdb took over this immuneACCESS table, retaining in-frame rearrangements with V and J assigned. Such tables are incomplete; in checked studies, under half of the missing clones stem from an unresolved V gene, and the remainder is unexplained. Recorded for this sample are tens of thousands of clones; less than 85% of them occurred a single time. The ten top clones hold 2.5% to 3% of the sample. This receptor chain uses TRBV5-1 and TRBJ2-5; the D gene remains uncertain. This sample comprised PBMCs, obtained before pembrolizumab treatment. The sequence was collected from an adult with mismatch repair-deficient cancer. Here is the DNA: TGCGCCAGCAGCTTGGAGAAACCGGGTGAGACCCAGTACTTC. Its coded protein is CASSLEKPGETQYF.